At least ten counts were recorded for the clone carrying this T cell receptor beta chain. Antigen unknown. Lacking the conserved final phenylalanine or tryptophan, this CDR3 likely reflects a read error. It is unclear where the CDR3 begins or ends on the DNA, so no DNA is shown, and the CDR3 is as TCRdb lists it. Both TCR beta VDJ combination and CDR3 sequence profiling were carried out. Genomic DNA was the template for this profiling. TCRdb re-called the reads through MiXCR, storing one row per CDR3 protein. Here the sample spans around 200,000 distinct CDR3 sequences, nearly 50% being singletons. The germline CDR1 and CDR2 sequences are DFQATT and SNEGSKA (reference sequence). Termini included, the CDR3 measures 12 amino acids. This specimen comes from a study of CD8+CD57+ T cells in acquired aplastic anemia. Across the study: On average, sorted CD4+ and CD8+ cells gave around 3 ug of DNA. Study-level results: There were 25 to 35 CD8+ CDR3 sequences that occurred in both patients and controls.

Whoever was chosen for sequencing had shown CD8+CD57+ cell expansion by flow cytometry. Each of the patients presented with severe acquired aplastic anemia. Patients had received no therapy at the time of blood sampling. The genes are TRBV20-1 and TRBJ1-2; TRBD1, as called in the table, went unchecked against the DNA. This sequence originates from a human donor with aplastic anemia. The material sequenced was sorted CD4+, CD8+, or CD8+CD57+ T cells (not recorded which) from PBMCs. CDR3 region: CSAREDRGQGWL.